These 31 T cell receptor beta chains share one sample of origin, sequenced in a study of blood T cell repertoires in COVID-19. Sequencing was performed with immunoSEQ multiplex PCR; in TCRdb, only in-frame clones are kept and a portion is missing. The sample carries approximately 360,000 clones, around 90% recorded once. Material: peripheral blood. These receptors all come from a man in his late teens or twenties with active or convalescent COVID-19.

The chain couples TRBV27 to TRBJ2-7; D might be TRBD2 (6 bases). Germline loops: CDR1 MNHEY, CDR2 SMNVEV (reference sequence). The CDR3 has 12 amino acids. V shed 5 bases and J shed 6 bases, with 11 bases lying between them. CDR3: CASSNPRGEQYF. DNA of the CDR3: TGTGCCAGCAGTAACCCGCGGGGCGAGCAGTACTTC.

This chain uses TRBV14 with TRBJ2-5; 8 bases fit TRBD1. Germline CDR1 reads SGHDN; CDR2 reads FVKESK. V gave up 1 base and J gave up 5 bases; unmatched junction bases: 6. The CDR3 spans 15 residues. The CDR3 DNA is TGTGCCAGCAGCCAAGGGGACAGGTCCCGGGAGACCCAGTACTTC. Translated: CASSQGDRSRETQYF.

Comments on this clone: The junction departs from germline at one end; a sequencing error may be responsible. The chain employs TRBV6-5 and TRBJ2-6; the D gene is possibly TRBD1 (5 bases). The CDR3 loop spans 15 amino acids. Per germline, CDR1 MNHEY and CDR2 SVGAGI. The CDR3 is CASSTQGSGANVLTF. The DNA for the CDR3 is TGTGCCAGCAGTACGCAGGGTTCTGGGGCCAACGTGCTGACTTTC.

The V call is TRBV6-5, the J call TRBJ1-3, with 7 bases lining up with TRBD1. The V segment lost 7 bases and the J segment 2 bases; nucleotides outside the gene matches: 5. The CDR3 has 14 residues. CDR1 is MNHEY and CDR2 is SVGAGI in the germline V gene. CDR3 sequence reads: CASIRTGAGNTIYF. CDR3 DNA sequence: TGTGCCAGCATTCGAACAGGGGCTGGAAACACCATATATTTT.

The chain carries TRBV7-8 and TRBJ2-7; 9 positions agree with TRBD2. The V and J ends lost 3 bases and 3 bases, in that order; junction bases with no gene match: 6. Germline V CDR1 and CDR2: SGHVS, FQNEAQ. The CDR3 runs 15 residues. CDR3 sequence reads: CASSFRLAANYEQYF. The CDR3 region has the DNA TGTGCCAGCAGCTTCCGACTAGCGGCGAACTACGAGCAGTACTTC.

The chain recombines TRBV9 with TRBJ2-7; 8 nucleotides line up with TRBD1. The CDR3 is 15 amino acids. Trimming took 0 bases from V and 4 from J; bases not matched to a gene: 6. The V gene's germline CDR1 is SGDLS and CDR2 YYNGEE. The CDR3 nucleotides are TGTGCCAGCAGCGTAGCTACAGGGGGAATTTACGAGCAGTACTTC. Its protein is CASSVATGGIYEQYF.

The rearrangement uses TRBV28 and TRBJ1-2; 7 bases fit TRBD1. The CDR3 is 17 amino acids. The germline V gene encodes CDR1 MDHEN and CDR2 SYDVKM. Trimming took 6 bases from V and 6 from J; bases not matched to a gene: 19. The DNA for the CDR3 is TGTGCCAGCAGCCCTCCAGCCCCCGGGACAGCAAAACATGGCTACACCTTC. It is translated as CASSPPAPGTAKHGYTF.

The rearrangement uses TRBV6-2 or TRBV6-3 and TRBJ2-5; 9 positions match TRBD1. Trimming at V came to 6 bases and at J to 4 bases, leaving 9 bases not matched to a gene. The CDR3 runs to 15 residues. Germline V lookup: CDR1 MNHEY, CDR2 SVGEGT. CDR3 protein: CASSPNRDRVETQYF. The CDR3 coding sequence is TGTGCCAGCAGCCCCAACCGGGACAGGGTAGAGACCCAGTACTTC.

Written as DNA, the CDR3 is TGTGCCAGCAGAGCAGCGGGAGGCGGCACAGATACGCAGTATTTT. Translated, it gives CASRAAGGGTDTQYF. This chain links TRBV7-2 with TRBJ2-3; 9 nucleotides agree with TRBD2. The CDR3 contains 15 residues. The ends lost 6 bases at V and 1 base at J; junction bases unmatched: 5. Germline loops: CDR1 SGHTA, CDR2 FQGNSA.

This chain links TRBV24-1 with TRBJ2-3, with 7 bases identical to TRBD2. This CDR3 has 13 amino acids. In germline, CDR1 is KGHDR, CDR2 SFDVKD. The ends lost 7 bases at V and 8 bases at J; junction bases unmatched: 8. CDR3 sequence: CATSSAGVGTQYF. CDR3 DNA: TGTGCCACCAGCTCCGCGGGAGTGGGTACGCAGTATTTT.

This chain links TRBV19 with TRBJ1-1, with D possibly being TRBD1 (6 bases). This CDR3 contains 13 residues. Germline lookup yields CDR1 LNHDA and CDR2 SQIVND (reference sequence). V was shortened by 9 bases and J by 6 bases, with 17 bases between the two germline ends. CDR3 region: CASTWDNYSEAFF. Here the CDR3 DNA reads TGTGCCAGCACATGGGACAATTATTCTGAAGCTTTCTTT. The whole variable domain, filled in from reference TRBV19 and TRBJ1-1, reads DGGITQSPKYLFRKEGQNVTLSCEQNLNHDAMYWYRQDPGQGLRLIYYSQIVNDFQKGDIAEGYSVSREKKESFPLTVTSAQKNPTAFYLCASTWDNYSEAFFGQGTRLTVV.

About this clone itself: The junction does not match germline at one end; this may be a read error. The chain employs TRBV7-7 and TRBJ1-5; D not certain. The CDR3 contains 15 residues. CDR1 and CDR2 from the germline V gene are SSHAT and FNYEAQ (reference sequence). The CDR3 nucleotides are TGTGCTAGCAGCCGTGAGGTCAATAGCAATCAGCCCCAGCATTTT. This encodes CASSREVNSNQPQHF.

This sequence joins TRBV7-9 and TRBJ1-4; 8 bases are a match to TRBD1. Germline V lookup: CDR1 SEHNR, CDR2 FQNEAQ (reference sequence). The CDR3 covers 15 residues. J lost 8 bases, V lost 1 base, and 6 bases had no gene match. CDR3 nucleotides: TGTGCCAGCAGCTTAGTAGACAGGGGCCCGGAAAAACTGTTTTTT. Protein: CASSLVDRGPEKLFF.

The rearrangement uses TRBV7-3 and TRBJ1-1, with TRBD1 matching 9 bases. CDR3 size: 15 residues. CDR1 and CDR2 from the germline V gene are SGHTA and FQGTGA. V trimming: 4 bases; J trimming: 4 bases; junction bases outside the gene matches: 7. CDR3 DNA: TGTGCCAGCAGCTCATCGACAGGGGGTTTCACTGAAGCTTTCTTT. Protein product: CASSSSTGGFTEAFF.

This chain connects TRBV19 to TRBJ2-7, with D uncertain. This CDR3 has 12 residues. V lost 5 bases to trimming and J lost 2 bases, with 7 bases between them. Germline-derived CDR1 and CDR2 are LNHDA and SQIVND (reference sequence). The CDR3 DNA sequence: TGTGCCAGTAGTCCGGGTCCCTACGAGCAGTACTTC. It translates to CASSPGPYEQYF. Variable domain in full (rest from reference TRBV19 and TRBJ2-7): DGGITQSPKYLFRKEGQNVTLSCEQNLNHDAMYWYRQDPGQGLRLIYYSQIVNDFQKGDIAEGYSVSREKKESFPLTVTSAQKNPTAFYLCASSPGPYEQYFGPGTRLTVT.

The chain employs TRBV4-1 and TRBJ1-5, with 9 nucleotides matching TRBD1. The J segment lost 2 bases and the V segment lost 0 bases, leaving 8 bases of the junction unmatched. CDR3 length equals 18 residues. Germline V gene data show CDR1 as MGHRA and CDR2 as YSYEKL. DNA of the CDR3: TGCGCCAGCAGCCAAGACGGGACAGGGTTGGGTCGCAATCAGCCCCAGCATTTT. This codes for CASSQDGTGLGRNQPQHF.

This rearrangement joins TRBV6-6 to TRBJ1-1; 9 bases are a match to TRBD1. Trimming removed 5 bases from V and 10 bases from J; junction bases left unmatched: 2. CDR3 length: 11 amino acids. CDR1 and CDR2 (germline): MNHNY, SVGAGI (reference sequence). This CDR3 is CASSADRGAFF. The CDR3 bases are TGTGCCAGCAGTGCGGACAGGGGAGCTTTCTTT.

This chain uses TRBV10-3 with TRBJ1-2; 9 nucleotides match TRBD1. J lost 8 bases, V lost 6 bases, and 10 bases had no gene match. This CDR3 is built from 14 residues. Germline V gene lookup returns CDR1 ENHRY and CDR2 SYGVKD. The CDR3 DNA reads as TGTGCCATCAGAAGGACAGGGGAAGAAGAAGGCTACACCTTC. It is translated as CAIRRTGEEEGYTF.

The chain combines TRBV27 with TRBJ1-1, with D perhaps matching TRBD1 (6 bases). V was trimmed by 3 bases and J by 0 bases, leaving 11 bases between them. The V gene's germline CDR1 is MNHEY and CDR2 SMNVEV (reference sequence). The CDR3 totals 15 residues. In DNA form, the CDR3 reads TGTGCCAGCAGTTTTGGGGGGGCGCTGAACACTGAAGCTTTCTTT. This sequence encodes CASSFGGALNTEAFF.

The chain joins TRBV19 to TRBJ1-1, with D perhaps matching TRBD1 (6 bases). Per the germline V gene, CDR1 is LNHDA and CDR2 is SQIVND (reference sequence). Trimming removed 1 base from V and 5 bases from J, with 14 bases in between. CDR3 length equals 15 residues. As DNA, the CDR3 is TGTGCCAGTAGTATAGGGGGCAGGGGCTTGACTGAAGCTTTCTTT. It encodes CASSIGGRGLTEAFF.

The gene calls are TRBV7-9 and TRBJ2-7; 7 bases line up with TRBD2. The CDR3 is 14 residues long. CDR1 SEHNR and CDR2 FQNEAQ come from the germline V gene (reference sequence). The trim removed 4 bases at V and 4 bases at J, leaving 7 bases unmatched. This CDR3 reads CASSSLARGYEQYF. The DNA of the CDR3 is TGTGCCAGCAGCTCACTAGCGAGAGGGTACGAGCAGTACTTC.

The chain employs TRBV6-5 and TRBJ1-6, with TRBD1 identical over 10 bases. The CDR3 runs 13 residues. With 10 bases clipped from V and 7 bases from J, the junction kept 4 bases outside the gene matches. Looked up from germline, CDR1 is MNHEY and CDR2 is SVGAGI. CDR3 sequence reads: CATRTGGNSPLHF. As DNA, the CDR3 is TGTGCCACCCGGACAGGGGGGAATTCACCCCTCCACTTT.

The chain has TRBV5-1 and TRBJ1-2; no reliable D call. Trimming left V 2 bases short and J 2 bases short, with 7 bases between. CDR3 size: 13 residues. Germline CDR1 reads SGHRS; CDR2 reads YFSETQ. The CDR3, as DNA: TGCGCCAGCAGCTTCGACTCGAACTATGGCTACACCTTC. Protein sequence: CASSFDSNYGYTF.

The J gene is TRBJ2-3, the V gene TRBV20-1; TRBD2 matches 7 bases. This CDR3 has 11 residues. The germline CDR1 and CDR2 sequences are DFQATT and SNEGSKA (reference sequence). The V segment lost 7 bases and the J segment 11 bases; nucleotides outside the gene matches: 9. CDR3 coding DNA: TGCAGTGGGAGGCTAGCGGAGCGGCAGTATTTT. Amino acid sequence: CSGRLAERQYF.

This sequence joins TRBV5-8 and TRBJ1-2; 9 nucleotides agree with TRBD1. CDR3 length: 16 residues. The V segment lost 0 bases and the J segment 4 bases; nucleotides outside the gene matches: 7. Germline V gene sequence: CDR1 SGHTS, CDR2 YDEGEE. The CDR3 sequence is CASSLGRQGDRYGYTF. The CDR3 region has the DNA TGTGCCAGCAGCTTGGGGAGACAGGGGGATCGCTATGGCTACACCTTC.

The V gene is TRBV2, the J gene TRBJ2-5, with 9 bases lining up with TRBD2. The CDR3 runs to 16 residues. Germline lookup yields CDR1 SNHLY and CDR2 FYNNEI. With V trimmed by 7 bases and J by 3 bases, 12 bases remained unmatched. The CDR3: CASTIGASGEEETQYF. The CDR3 DNA sequence: TGTGCCAGCACTATAGGGGCTAGCGGGGAGGAAGAGACCCAGTACTTC.

The CDR3 here is CAWSGLTRQGAEAFF. In nucleotides, the CDR3 is TGTGCCTGGAGTGGACTAACGCGACAGGGGGCTGAAGCTTTCTTT. This chain links TRBV30 with TRBJ1-1; the match to TRBD1 covers 9 bases. V dropped 1 base and J dropped 6; count of bases not matched to a gene: 9. The CDR3 extends over 15 amino acids. Germline V gives CDR1 GTSNPN, CDR2 SVGIG (reference sequence).

This clone was detected only once. This probably arose from a read error, given a far larger clone one base away. This chain uses TRBV24-1 with TRBJ2-3; 9 bases agree with TRBD2. From germline, CDR1 is KGHDR and CDR2 SFDVKD. V lost 6 bases to trimming and J lost 0 bases; unmatched junction nucleotides: 0. CDR3 length: 14 amino acids. CDR3: CATSTSGSTDTQYF. The CDR3 nucleotides read TGTGCCACCAGTACTAGCGGGAGCACAGATACGCAGTATTTT.

V usage is TRBV24-1 and J usage is TRBJ1-3; D is possibly TRBD1 (5 bases). The CDR3 totals 14 residues. V lost 9 bases, J lost 0 bases, and 11 bases lay in between. Germline-derived CDR1 and CDR2 are KGHDR and SFDVKD. The CDR3 is CATDDRYSGNTIYF. CDR3 DNA: TGTGCCACCGACGACAGATACTCTGGAAACACCATATATTTT.

The chain recombines TRBV2 with TRBJ1-1; D gene unclear. Trimming pared 7 bases from V and 4 bases from J, leaving 13 bases between. This CDR3 comprises 13 residues. CDR1 is SNHLY and CDR2 is FYNNEI in the germline V gene. Written as DNA, the CDR3 is TGTGCCAGCACCATCGGCGGTCCCACTGAAGCTTTCTTT. Translating it yields CASTIGGPTEAFF. The full variable domain, rest sourced from reference TRBV2 and TRBJ1-1, is EPEVTQTPSHQVTQMGQEVILRCVPISNHLYFYWYRQILGQKVEFLVSFYNNEISEKSEIFDDQFSVERPDGSNFTLKIRSTKLEDSAMYFCASTIGGPTEAFFGQGTRLTVV.

The V gene is TRBV29-1, the J gene TRBJ1-5, with no clear D. Germline lookup yields CDR1 SQVTM and CDR2 ANQGSEA. The V gene lost 3 bases and the J gene lost 6 bases, with 9 bases spanning the gap. The CDR3 runs to 12 residues. The CDR3: CSVDTPGQPQHF. The CDR3 DNA follows: TGCAGCGTTGATACTCCAGGTCAGCCCCAGCATTTT. Supplemented by reference TRBV29-1 and TRBJ1-5, the full variable domain reads SAVISQKPSRDICQRGTSLTIQCQVDSQVTMMFWYRQQPGQSLTLIATANQGSEATYESGFVIDKFPISRPNLTFSTLTVSNMSPEDSSIYLCSVDTPGQPQHFGDGTRLSIL.